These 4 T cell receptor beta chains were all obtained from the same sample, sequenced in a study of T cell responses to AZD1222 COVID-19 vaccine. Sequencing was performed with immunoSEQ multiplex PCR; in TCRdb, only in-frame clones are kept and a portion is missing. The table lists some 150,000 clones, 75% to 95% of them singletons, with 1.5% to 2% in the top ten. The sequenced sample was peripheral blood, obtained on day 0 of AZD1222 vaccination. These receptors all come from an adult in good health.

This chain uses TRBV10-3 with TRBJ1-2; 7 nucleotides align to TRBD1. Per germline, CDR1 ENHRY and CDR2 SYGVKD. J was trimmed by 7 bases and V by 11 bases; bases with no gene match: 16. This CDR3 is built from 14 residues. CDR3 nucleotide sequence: TGTGCCGTAGGACCCCAAAACAGGGGAGCTGGCTACACCTTC. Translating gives CAVGPQNRGAGYTF.

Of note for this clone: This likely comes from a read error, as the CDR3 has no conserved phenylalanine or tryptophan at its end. CDR3 amino acids: CASSLTDRGIYEQYL. CDR3 bases: TGTGCCAGCTCACTCACAGACAGGGGTATTTACGAGCAGTACCTC. The chain recombines TRBV18 with TRBJ2-7, with 8 bases identical to TRBD1. Losses at the gene ends were 4 bases for V and 4 bases for J; bases not matched to a gene: 9. CDR3 size: 15 residues. Germline CDR1 reads KGHSH; CDR2 reads LQKENI.

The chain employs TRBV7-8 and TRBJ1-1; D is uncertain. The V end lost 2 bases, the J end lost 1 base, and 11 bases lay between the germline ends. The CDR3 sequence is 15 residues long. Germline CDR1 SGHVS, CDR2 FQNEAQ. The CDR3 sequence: CASSLTRTGNTEAFF. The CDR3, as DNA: TGTGCCAGCAGCTTAACCCGGACGGGGAACACTGAAGCTTTCTTT.

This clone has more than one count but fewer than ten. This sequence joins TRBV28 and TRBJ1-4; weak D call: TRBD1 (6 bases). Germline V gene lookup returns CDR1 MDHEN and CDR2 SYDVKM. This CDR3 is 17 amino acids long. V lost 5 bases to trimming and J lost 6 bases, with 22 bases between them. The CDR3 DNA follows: TGTGCCAGCAGTCCGATTACTAACAAGGACAGTGATGAAAAACTGTTTTTT. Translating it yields CASSPITNKDSDEKLFF.